This TCR beta chain was recorded in a study of T cells in Graves' hyperthyroidism and ophthalmopathy. This clonotype was seen a handful of times. Uncontrolled infection, other autoimmune disease, pregnancy or lactation disqualified patients from enrolment. The authors obtained PBMCs from roughly 10 ml of fresh peripheral blood. From RNA transcripts, TCR beta CDR3 regions were amplified. HTBI primers were used for first-round RT-PCR of the TCR CDR3. MiXCR was run by TCRdb on the multiplex PCR reads, yielding one entry per CDR3 protein. The sample includes under 300,000 distinct CDR3 sequences, under 30% seen only once; the top ten take more than 25%. Deletions cut 5 bases from V and 0 bases from J, with 13 bases between. This CDR3 comprises 15 residues. Germline lookup yields CDR1 MDHEN and CDR2 SYDVKM.

The sequence was collected from a man aged 35-49 years with Graves' hyperthyroidism that later progressed to Graves' ophthalmopathy. Sequenced input: blood. The gene calls are TRBV28 and TRBJ2-5; D is uncertain. CDR3 residues: CASSPHDLHQETQYF. Here the CDR3 DNA reads TGTGCCAGCAGTCCCCACGACTTGCACCAAGAGACCCAGTACTTC.